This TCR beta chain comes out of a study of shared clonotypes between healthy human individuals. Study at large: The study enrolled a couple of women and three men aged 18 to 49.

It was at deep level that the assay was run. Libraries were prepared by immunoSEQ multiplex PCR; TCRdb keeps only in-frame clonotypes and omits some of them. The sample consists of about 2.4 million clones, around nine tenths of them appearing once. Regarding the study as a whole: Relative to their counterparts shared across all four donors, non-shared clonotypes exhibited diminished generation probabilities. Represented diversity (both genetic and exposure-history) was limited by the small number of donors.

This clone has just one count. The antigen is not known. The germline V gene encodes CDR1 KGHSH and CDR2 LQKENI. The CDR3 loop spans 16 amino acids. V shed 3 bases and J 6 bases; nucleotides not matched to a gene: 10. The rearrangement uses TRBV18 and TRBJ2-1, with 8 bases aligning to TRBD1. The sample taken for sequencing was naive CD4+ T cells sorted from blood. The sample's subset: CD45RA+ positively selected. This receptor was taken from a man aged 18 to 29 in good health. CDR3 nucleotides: TGTGCCAGCTCACCTTTCAGGGGGCGCGGAAGCAATGAGCAGTTCTTC. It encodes CASSPFRGRGSNEQFF.